The 20 T cell receptor beta chains reported below all come from one sample, sequenced in a study of blood T cell repertoires in COVID-19. This table comes from immunoSEQ multiplex PCR, and its TCRdb copy is limited to in-frame clones, with some not included. The table has over 90,000 clones, roughly 80% seen once. The sequencing input was peripheral blood. These receptors all come from a man older than 75 with COVID-19, enrolled during active disease.

The gene calls are TRBV7-8 and TRBJ2-1, with D unclear. V lost 7 bases, J lost 6 bases, and 7 bases lay in between. The CDR3 totals 11 residues. Germline V gene data show CDR1 as SGHVS and CDR2 as FQNEAQ. The CDR3 is CASMRINEQFF. In DNA form, the CDR3 reads TGTGCCAGCATGAGGATCAATGAGCAGTTCTTC.

CDR3 in DNA: TGTGCCAGCAGCTCACGTCCCGGGACTAGCGGGGGGAAGGATACGCAGTATTTT. This sequence encodes CASSSRPGTSGGKDTQYF. The chain combines TRBV9 with TRBJ2-3; 15 bases are a match to TRBD2. V was pared by 4 bases and J by 6 bases, with 12 bases of the junction left unmatched. The CDR3 is 18 amino acids. CDR1 and CDR2 from the germline V gene are SGDLS and YYNGEE.

The rearrangement joins TRBV5-3 to TRBJ1-6, with D possibly matching TRBD1 (5 bases). TRBV5-3 is an ORF for which the function is uncertain. This CDR3 comprises 16 residues. With 0 bases removed from V and 9 bases from J, the gap between germline ends came to 16 bases. CDR3 in amino acids: CARSLGGGTLGSPLHF. The CDR3 DNA reads TGTGCCAGAAGCTTGGGGGGGGGAACCCTTGGTTCACCCCTCCACTTT.

In its sample, this clone is medium-sized. The genes are TRBV4-1 and TRBJ2-1, with D perhaps TRBD2 (6 bases). The V gene's germline CDR1 is MGHRA and CDR2 YSYEKL. The V and J ends lost 4 bases and 3 bases respectively, with 16 bases between them. The CDR3 runs 16 residues. Here the CDR3 DNA reads TGCGCCAGCAGCCCAGTAGCGGAAACGAGCTACAATGAGCAGTTCTTC. Encoded protein: CASSPVAETSYNEQFF.

The chain uses TRBV11-1 and TRBJ2-1; 7 nucleotides line up with TRBD2. The germline gives CDR1 SGHAT, CDR2 FQDESV (reference sequence). This CDR3 has 15 residues. V trimming: 4 bases; J trimming: 3 bases; junction bases outside the gene matches: 6. The CDR3 here is CASSSGAGIYNEQFF. The CDR3 DNA follows: TGTGCCAGCAGCTCTGGAGCGGGGATCTACAATGAGCAGTTCTTC.

The chain couples TRBV4-2 to TRBJ1-2, with 7 bases that match TRBD1. V dropped 4 bases and J dropped 4; count of bases not matched to a gene: 6. Germline V lookup: CDR1 LGHNA, CDR2 YNFKEQ. This CDR3 has 14 amino acids. The CDR3 DNA follows: TGTGCCAGCAGCCCCCCGGGACAGTCCTATGGCTACACCTTC. The encoded protein is CASSPPGQSYGYTF.

This clone was observed at least ten times. This chain links TRBV24-1 with TRBJ1-5; no reliable D call. Trimming took 1 base from V and 4 from J, leaving 7 bases between them. The CDR3 consists of 14 residues. Germline CDR1 reads KGHDR; CDR2 reads SFDVKD. The CDR3 is CATSDFNGNQPQHF. Written as DNA, the CDR3 is TGTGCCACCAGTGATTTTAACGGTAATCAGCCCCAGCATTTT.

This chain joins TRBV20-1 and TRBJ1-2; tentative D call: TRBD1 (5 bases). The CDR3 is 11 residues long. The V end lost 5 bases, the J end lost 5 bases, and 9 bases lay between the germline ends. Germline V gives CDR1 DFQATT, CDR2 SNEGSKA (reference sequence). The CDR3 is CSAPTEYGYTF. CDR3 coding DNA: TGCAGTGCTCCGACAGAATATGGCTACACCTTC.

In its sample, this clone was seen once. The J gene is TRBJ1-6, the V gene TRBV30, with D tentatively TRBD1 (5 bases). Trimming took off 2 bases at V and 7 bases at J, with 12 bases between the two ends. Germline CDR1 GTSNPN, CDR2 SVGIG (reference sequence). This CDR3 region has 14 residues. The CDR3 sequence: CAWSQGHENSPLHF. CDR3 in DNA: TGTGCCTGGAGTCAAGGACACGAAAATTCACCCCTCCACTTT.

In DNA form, the CDR3 reads TGTGCCAGCAGCCAAGCGGGCGGGGTTACCTACAATGAGCAGTTCTTC. Its protein is CASSQAGGVTYNEQFF. V gene TRBV9 combines with J gene TRBJ2-1, with a tentative D call TRBD2 (6 bases). The CDR3 covers 16 residues. CDR1 is SGDLS, CDR2 YYNGEE, per germline. Trimming pared 4 bases from V and 2 bases from J, leaving 16 bases between.

J is TRBJ1-1 and V is TRBV2; the match to TRBD1 covers 8 bases. The ends lost 0 bases at V and 1 base at J; junction bases unmatched: 4. CDR1 SNHLY and CDR2 FYNNEI come from the germline V gene. This CDR3 comprises 16 residues. This CDR3 is CASSEARTGRNTEAFF. The CDR3 DNA follows: TGTGCCAGCAGTGAAGCCAGGACAGGGCGGAACACTGAAGCTTTCTTT.

The chain employs TRBV10-3 and TRBJ2-3, with D possibly being TRBD2 (5 bases). The V and J ends lost 6 bases and 2 bases respectively, with 18 bases between them. Germline V gives CDR1 ENHRY, CDR2 SYGVKD. This CDR3 is built from 16 residues. Here the CDR3 reads CAIRRATAADTDTQYF. In nucleotides, the CDR3 is TGTGCCATCAGGCGGGCCACGGCAGCCGACACAGATACGCAGTATTTT.

This clone occurred once. The chain links TRBV9 to TRBJ2-1; TRBD2 agrees at 7 bases. The CDR3 extends over 18 amino acids. Germline CDR1 and CDR2: SGDLS and YYNGEE. After removal of 1 base from V and 7 bases from J, the junction contained 17 bases not matched to a gene. The CDR3 region is CASSVSTGGGVGWNEQFF. CDR3 DNA: TGTGCCAGCAGCGTATCAACGGGAGGTGGTGTTGGTTGGAATGAGCAGTTCTTC.

The chain recombines TRBV15 with TRBJ2-7, with D maybe TRBD2 (6 bases). This CDR3 is built from 16 residues. From germline, CDR1 is LNHNV and CDR2 YYDKDF (reference sequence). Trimming left V 0 bases short and J 4 bases short, with 16 bases between. CDR3 protein: CATSRDLAAGRYEQYF. CDR3 nucleotide sequence: TGTGCCACCAGCAGAGATCTGGCAGCGGGTCGTTACGAGCAGTACTTC.

This rearrangement joins TRBV5-6 to TRBJ1-1; 9 nucleotides match TRBD1. This CDR3 region has 18 residues. The ends lost 0 bases at V and 0 bases at J; junction bases unmatched: 9. Germline CDR1 is SGHDT and CDR2 is YYEEEE. CDR3 protein: CASSLERGTGIMNTEAFF. For the CDR3, the DNA is TGTGCCAGCAGCTTGGAACGGGGGACAGGGATCATGAACACTGAAGCTTTCTTT.

V and J are TRBV27 and TRBJ1-2, with 11 bases that match TRBD1. V lost 2 bases to trimming and J lost 4 bases; unmatched junction nucleotides: 6. CDR3 size: 16 residues. CDR1 and CDR2 from the germline V gene are MNHEY and SMNVEV (reference sequence). The CDR3 sequence is CASSLNGDRGGYGYTF. The CDR3 nucleotides read TGTGCCAGCAGTTTAAATGGGGACAGGGGGGGCTATGGCTACACCTTC.

This chain links TRBV11-2 with TRBJ2-7, with 8 bases fitting TRBD1. CDR1 is SGHAT and CDR2 is FQNNGV in the germline V gene. The CDR3 runs 15 residues. Trimming at V came to 1 base and at J to 6 bases, leaving 8 bases not matched to a gene. CDR3 in amino acids: CASSLGQGKGFEQYF. The CDR3 DNA is TGTGCCAGCAGCTTAGGACAGGGGAAGGGATTCGAGCAGTACTTC.

The chain joins TRBV18 to TRBJ2-1; 9 bases align to TRBD2. The CDR3 totals 17 residues. The V segment lost 3 bases and the J segment 0 bases; nucleotides outside the gene matches: 6. Germline CDR1 KGHSH, CDR2 LQKENI. DNA for the CDR3: TGTGCCAGCTCACCTCGCGGGAGGGGAAGCTCCTACAATGAGCAGTTCTTC. Its translation: CASSPRGRGSSYNEQFF.

The V and J genes are TRBV19 and TRBJ2-3; unclear D gene. CDR1 and CDR2 from the germline V gene are LNHDA and SQIVND (reference sequence). CDR3 length: 13 amino acids. Trimming cost V 7 bases and J 0 bases, with 8 bases left between them. In nucleotides, the CDR3 is TGTGCCAGTAAATTTAGAAGCACAGATACGCAGTATTTT. This codes for CASKFRSTDTQYF.

This chain connects TRBV11-1 to TRBJ2-1; possible D gene TRBD1, 7 bases. CDR3 length: 15 residues. V lost 5 bases, J lost 4 bases, and 15 bases lay in between. The V gene's germline CDR1 is SGHAT and CDR2 FQDESV (reference sequence). The CDR3 is CASSRQGGRYNEQFF. The CDR3 DNA is TGTGCCAGCAGCCGACAGGGAGGTAGATACAATGAGCAGTTCTTC.